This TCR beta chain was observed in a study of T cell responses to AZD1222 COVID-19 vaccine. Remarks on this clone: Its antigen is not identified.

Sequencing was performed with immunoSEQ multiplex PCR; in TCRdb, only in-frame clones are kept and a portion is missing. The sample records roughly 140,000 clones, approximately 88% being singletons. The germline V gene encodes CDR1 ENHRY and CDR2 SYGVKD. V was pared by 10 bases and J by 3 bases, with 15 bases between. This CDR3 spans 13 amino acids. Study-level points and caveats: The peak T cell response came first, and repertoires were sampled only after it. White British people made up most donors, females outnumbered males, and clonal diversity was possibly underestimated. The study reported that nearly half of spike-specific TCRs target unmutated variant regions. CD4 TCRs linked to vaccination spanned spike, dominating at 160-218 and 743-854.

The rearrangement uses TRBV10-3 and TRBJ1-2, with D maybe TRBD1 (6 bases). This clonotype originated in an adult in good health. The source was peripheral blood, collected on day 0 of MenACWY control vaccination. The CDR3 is CATTGSEYYGYTF. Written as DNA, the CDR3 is TGTGCCACCACAGGGTCCGAATACTATGGCTACACCTTC.